This T cell receptor (beta chain) was found in a study of beta chain features in type 1 diabetes. Findings of the study overall: TCRB repertoires of naive, central memory and Treg cells appeared more similar among patients than among healthy donors.

This clone came up a few times. The target antigen is unknown. TCRB transcripts that were expressed got sequenced, as all of the isolated RNA had been reverse transcribed. Method: immunoSEQ multiplex PCR; TCRdb's copy keeps in-frame clones and lacks some. The data show over 150,000 clones, about 8.1% seen once. V gave up 8 bases and J gave up 2 bases; unmatched junction bases: 21. CDR1 and CDR2 (germline): KGHSH, LQKENI. CDR3 length equals 20 residues. Source material: central memory CD4+ T cells from blood. This chain uses TRBV18 with TRBJ2-1; 10 bases agree with TRBD2. The source is a young man in good health. As DNA, the CDR3 is TGTGCCAGCCGCTCCCCCGGGTGGGGAAATGGGACTAGCGCCTACAATGAGCAGTTCTTC. Translating gives CASRSPGWGNGTSAYNEQFF.